Listed below are T cell receptor beta chains from one sample, sequenced in a study of blood T cell repertoires in COVID-19. Assay used: immunoSEQ multiplex PCR; TCRdb lists only in-frame clones, some missing. The sample includes around 90,000 clones, around 90% of them seen just once. Material for sequencing was peripheral blood. All receptors come from a male donor with acute or convalescent COVID-19. Each CDR3 is given with its conserved first and last residue. Fields, in order: D gene, J gene, V gene, CDR3 protein. A D gene is named only where the DNA matches it firmly.

TRBD1,TRBJ1-2,TRBV7-3,CASGQGANYGYTF
TRBD1,TRBJ1-1,TRBV5-1,CASSQAGQDEAFF
.,TRBJ2-1,TRBV19,CASSPRPTGGEQFF
.,TRBJ2-7,TRBV23-1,CASRPTHYEQYF
TRBD1,TRBJ2-2,TRBV5-1,CASSLSTGVGELFF
TRBD2,TRBJ2-5,TRBV4-1,CASSQGLAEETQYF
.,TRBJ2-3,TRBV7-2,CASSSGVAADTQYF
.,TRBJ2-5,TRBV7-3,CASSQLGGTQYF
.,TRBJ2-5,TRBV7-2,CASSPMQETQYF
TRBD1,TRBJ1-2,TRBV29-1,CSVDSSGDRSNYGYTF
.,TRBJ1-5,TRBV5-8,CASSIGGSHRGAPQHF
TRBD1,TRBJ1-5,TRBV18,CASSRQGTDQPQHF
TRBD1,TRBJ2-1,TRBV27,CASSVPGQGKYNEQFF
.,TRBJ1-1,TRBV3-1/TRBV3-2,CASSQDRGSREAFF
TRBD1,TRBJ2-7,TRBV6-5,CASSLQGSLREQYF
TRBD2,TRBJ2-5,TRBV7-2,CASSLWAGGFETQYF
.,TRBJ1-1,TRBV9,CASSVGGRGTSEAFF
.,TRBJ1-1,TRBV6-6,CASSYSNSPAGFF
.,TRBJ1-3,TRBV3-1/TRBV3-2,CASSQVVGGIDTIYF
.,TRBJ2-1,TRBV12-3/TRBV12-4,CASSLGGPNEQFF
TRBD1,TRBJ2-5,TRBV7-9,CASSLGQTQETQYF
TRBD2,TRBJ2-1,TRBV2,CASYSLTSGGPREQFF
TRBD2,TRBJ2-5,TRBV5-4,CASSLRLAGGIETQYF
.,TRBJ2-3,TRBV7-9,CASSLLATAETDTQYF